These 13 T cell receptor beta chains came from one sample sequenced in a study of blood T cells in healthy people across ages (dated by TCRdb to between 2014 and 2016). Libraries were made using 5' RACE. Sequencing was performed on an Illumina HiSeq 2500. A second about 7 to 11 cycle PCR used a sample-barcoded 5' primer and a J-beta primer mix. In-frame beta chains were kept once TCRdb had trimmed the public reads at Q25 with fastp and called clones with MiXCR. Identical CDR3 protein sequences are pooled into one entry, listed with their most common genes and DNA. The sample table shows over 1.5 million distinct CDR3 sequences, and 40% to 55% are seen once. The biggest ten clones account for about 2.1% of the sample. Sequenced input: blood. The receptors originated from a woman aged 35 to 49 in good health.

There are a few counts of this clonotype. The V gene is TRBV7-8, the J gene TRBJ2-7, with 12 bases matching TRBD1. The trim removed 5 bases at V and 0 bases at J, leaving 17 bases unmatched. Per the germline V gene, CDR1 is SGHVS and CDR2 is FQNEAQ. The CDR3 has 20 residues. The CDR3 reads CASSPKSRDRGLAVSYEQYF. CDR3 DNA: TGTGCCAGCAGCCCAAAATCACGGGACAGGGGGCTAGCTGTCTCCTACGAGCAGTACTTC.

The chain employs TRBV4-1 and TRBJ1-4; a possible D gene is TRBD1 (5 bases). The CDR3 runs to 14 residues. From germline, CDR1 is MGHRA and CDR2 YSYEKL. The V gene lost 1 base and the J gene lost 6 bases, with 9 bases spanning the gap. The CDR3 DNA reads TGCGCCAGCAGCCAAGTTGCAGGGTATGAAAAACTGTTTTTT. Protein: CASSQVAGYEKLFF.

This chain uses TRBV2 with TRBJ2-1; the match to TRBD2 covers 10 bases. V lost 5 bases and J lost 8; bases outside the gene matches: 9. Germline CDR1 SNHLY, CDR2 FYNNEI. The CDR3 is 15 amino acids. CDR3 amino acids: CASSPTSGAGDEQFF. Written as DNA, the CDR3 is TGTGCCAGCAGTCCCACTAGCGGGGCCGGGGATGAGCAGTTCTTC.

The V gene is TRBV29-1, the J gene TRBJ1-3; no clear D gene. There are 13 residues in the CDR3. Between the trimmed V and J ends, which lost 4 bases and 2 bases, there was a span of 9 bases. The V gene's germline CDR1 is SQVTM and CDR2 ANQGSEA. The CDR3 coding sequence is TGCAGCGTTGGGAGTACGGCTGGAAACACCATATATTTT. Translation gives CSVGSTAGNTIYF.

This clonotype came up once. The gene calls are TRBV20-1 and TRBJ1-4; no definite D call. V lost 7 bases, J lost 16 bases, and 19 bases lay in between. The CDR3 is 11 amino acids. In germline, CDR1 is DFQATT, CDR2 SNEGSKA (reference sequence). CDR3 protein: CSVKSGGTQFF. CDR3 DNA sequence: TGCAGTGTCAAATCGGGCGGCACGCAGTTTTTT.

This clonotype was picked up a small number of times. V and J are TRBV6-2 or TRBV6-3 and TRBJ2-6, with D uncertain. The CDR3 has 13 amino acids. Germline V gives CDR1 MNHEY, CDR2 SVGEGT. The V end was cut by 7 bases, the J end by 1 base, with 5 bases between. Here the CDR3 DNA reads TGTGCCAGCATCGAGTCTGGGGCCAACGTCCTGACTTTC. Protein product: CASIESGANVLTF.

The CDR3 reads CASSNIIEQYF. CDR3 sequence (DNA): TGCGCCAGCAGCAACATAATCGAGCAGTACTTC. The chain recombines TRBV5-1 with TRBJ2-4; D is uncertain. The DNA end is more similar to TRBJ2-7, so the J call may be wrong. The germline V gene has CDR1 SGHRS and CDR2 YFSETQ. There are 11 residues in the CDR3.

The rearrangement links TRBV20-1 to TRBJ2-7; 7 bases line up with TRBD2. With 6 bases clipped from V and 0 bases from J, the junction kept 8 bases outside the gene matches. CDR1 and CDR2 (germline): DFQATT, SNEGSKA (reference sequence). The length of the CDR3 is 14 residues. CDR3 sequence: CSASLALSSYEQYF. The CDR3 DNA is TGCAGTGCATCACTAGCGCTGAGCTCCTACGAGCAGTACTTC.

This clonotype has a count of ten or more. V usage is TRBV24-1 and J usage is TRBJ1-2, with TRBD1 matching 7 bases. The CDR3 consists of 14 residues. Trimming at V came to 5 bases and at J to 4 bases, leaving 6 bases not matched to a gene. From germline, CDR1 is KGHDR and CDR2 SFDVKD. CDR3 loop: CATSARQGAYGYTF. The DNA of the CDR3 is TGTGCCACCAGTGCTCGACAGGGAGCCTATGGCTACACCTTC.

J is TRBJ2-3 and V is TRBV7-2; D is possibly TRBD2 (7 bases). The CDR3 loop spans 17 amino acids. From germline, CDR1 is SGHTA and CDR2 FQGNSA. V dropped 4 bases and J dropped 6 bases, with 23 bases sitting between them. The CDR3 spells CASSSRLGGLATDTQYF. CDR3 DNA: TGTGCCAGCAGCTCCCGCTTGGGGGGGCTAGCGACGGATACGCAGTATTTT.

The rearrangement joins TRBV25-1 to TRBJ2-1; 12 nucleotides match TRBD2. V trimming: 1 base; J trimming: 4 bases; junction bases outside the gene matches: 8. This CDR3 is 18 amino acids long. Germline values: CDR1 MGHDK, CDR2 SYGVNS. CDR3 sequence (DNA): TGTGCCAGCAGTGAATTCGGGGCTAGCGGGAGGGGATACAATGAGCAGTTCTTC. This sequence encodes CASSEFGASGRGYNEQFF. The complete variable domain, with remaining parts taken from reference TRBV25-1 and TRBJ2-1, reads EADIYQTPRYLVIGTGKKITLECSQTMGHDKMYWYQQDPGMELHLIHYSYGVNSTEKGDLSSESTVSRIRTEHFPLTLESARPSHTSQYLCASSEFGASGRGYNEQFFGPGTRLTVL.

The sample holds many counts of this clonotype. The chain has TRBV7-3 and TRBJ2-6; D unclear. The V gene lost 0 bases and the J gene lost 4 bases, with 7 bases spanning the gap. Germline V gives CDR1 SGHTA, CDR2 FQGTGA. This CDR3 region has 15 residues. The CDR3 spells CASSLTGAGANVLTF. CDR3 in DNA: TGTGCCAGCAGCTTAACGGGTGCCGGGGCCAACGTCCTGACTTTC.

The CDR3 DNA reads as TGTGCCATCAGTGAGTCAGGTTTCCCCTACAATGAGCAGTTCTTC. Translating gives CAISESGFPYNEQFF. J is TRBJ2-1 and V is TRBV10-3; D call uncertain. CDR1 is ENHRY, CDR2 SYGVKD, per germline. The CDR3 runs 15 residues. V was shortened by 0 bases and J by 2 bases, with 8 bases between the two germline ends.